This entry features one T cell receptor beta chain sequence. As processed by the authors: The assay estimated nucleated cells by amplifying reference gene primers. Sequenced by immunoSEQ multiplex PCR; TCRdb stores in-frame clones only, minus some. Clone size and V and J calls were adopted from that table, with D and trimming inferred from the DNA. This sample has some 290,000 clones; 80% to 85% occur once, and the top ten carry about 3.2%. This sample is drawn from a study of blood T cell repertoires in COVID-19. In the study overall: Specimens from acute and convalescent COVID-19 originated in the United States, Italy and Spain. PBMCs, B-cell-depleted T cells, or T cells were the source of the cDNA or gDNA that made up the material.

The germline CDR1 and CDR2 sequences are SGHNT and YYREEE (reference sequence). Trimming took 4 bases from V and 0 from J, leaving 10 bases between them. CDR3 size: 14 residues. The sequenced sample was peripheral blood. The clonotype originates from a woman aged 55 to 70 with active or convalescent COVID-19. The chain carries TRBV5-4 and TRBJ1-1, with D uncertain. This CDR3 is CASSLPSVNTEAFF. The DNA of the CDR3 is TGTGCCAGCAGCCTCCCAAGCGTGAACACTGAAGCTTTCTTT. The variable domain in full, completed from reference TRBV5-4 and TRBJ1-1, reads ETGVTQSPTHLIKTRGQQVTLRCSSQSGHNTVSWYQQALGQGPQFIFQYYREEENGRGNFPPRFSGLQFPNYSSELNVNALELDDSALYLCASSLPSVNTEAFFGQGTRLTVV.